The clone carrying this TCR beta chain was recorded only once. Data came from immunoSEQ multiplex PCR; TCRdb stores just in-frame clones and leaves some out. Of approximately 100,000 clones listed, 70% to 85% are singletons. The sample originates from a study of blood T cell repertoires in COVID-19. Study-wide background: COVID-19 samples, acute and convalescent, were from the United States, Italy and Spain.

CDR1 is MNHEY and CDR2 is SMNVEV in the germline V gene (reference sequence). V lost 4 bases and J 2 bases, leaving 7 bases between the germline ends. The CDR3 has 13 residues. This rearrangement joins TRBV27 to TRBJ2-3; D unresolved. This sequence was found in a human donor in a cohort sampled during active COVID-19. Sequences were obtained from peripheral blood. CDR3 sequence reads: CASSYAFTDTQYF. CDR3 sequence (DNA): TGTGCCAGCAGTTACGCGTTCACAGATACGCAGTATTTT.